This TCR beta chain was recorded in a study of metastatic and nonmetastatic thyroid tumors. This clone appeared many times. Other DNA sequences in this sample translate to the same CDR3. Each patient went into thyroid surgery without having received any treatment. The CDR3 is made up of 14 amino acids. The germline V gene encodes CDR1 KGHDR and CDR2 SFDVKD. Trimming stripped 5 bases from V and 5 bases from J, with 12 bases between. TCRdb re-clonotyped the PCR reads via MiXCR. The data hold about 70,000 clones, with around 18% observed a single time. Sequencing used blood. The receptor was derived from a female donor with papillary thyroid cancer or a benign thyroid nodule (not recorded which). Some clones in this sample may be carry-over from other donors' samples. V gene TRBV24-1 combines with J gene TRBJ1-5; tentative D call: TRBD1 (6 bases). Here the CDR3 reads CATSATGLDQPQHF. The DNA for the CDR3 is TGTGCCACCAGTGCCACAGGGCTCGATCAGCCCCAGCATTTT.